These 24 T cell receptor beta chains came from one sample sequenced in a study of graft-versus-host responses after intestinal transplantation. Data came from immunoSEQ multiplex PCR; TCRdb stores just in-frame clones and leaves some out. The table shows 80,000 or so clones, with 92% occurring only once. Sequencing was performed on PBMCs, taken 98 days after intestinal transplantation. The source of these receptors is a human patient who received an intestinal transplant, so some T cells may come from the graft donor.

This chain uses TRBV29-1 with TRBJ2-7; no clear D gene. This CDR3 is built from 10 residues. V lost 4 bases to trimming and J lost 4 bases, with 5 bases between them. Germline V gene sequence: CDR1 SQVTM, CDR2 ANQGSEA. The CDR3 is CSVVQYEQYF. In nucleotides, the CDR3 is TGCAGCGTTGTACAGTACGAGCAGTACTTC.

This rearrangement joins TRBV19 to TRBJ1-5, with D possibly TRBD1 on 6 matching bases. Germline CDR1 LNHDA, CDR2 SQIVND (reference sequence). V lost 7 bases, J lost 4 bases, and 14 bases lay in between. This CDR3 is built from 14 residues. CDR3 coding DNA: TGTGCCAGTACCTCACAGGGTTATAATCAGCCCCAGCATTTT. Translating it yields CASTSQGYNQPQHF.

Only a few counts were recorded for this clone. This chain joins TRBV6-1 and TRBJ2-7; D possibly corresponds to TRBD1 (6 bases). V was cut by 7 bases and J by 0 bases, with 10 bases left in between. The CDR3 loop spans 13 amino acids. The V gene's germline CDR1 is MNHNS and CDR2 SASEGT. This CDR3 is CASIVTGSYEQYF. CDR3 in DNA: TGTGCCAGCATAGTGACAGGCTCCTACGAGCAGTACTTC.

The rearrangement uses TRBV4-3 and TRBJ1-1, with D possibly being TRBD1 (5 bases). Germline CDR1 and CDR2: LGHNA and YSLEER. Trimming cost V 2 bases and J 3 bases, with 10 bases left between them. This CDR3 spans 14 amino acids. The CDR3, as DNA: TGCGCCAGCAGCCAACCTGACAGTCACACTGAAGCTTTCTTT. Protein product: CASSQPDSHTEAFF.

This clone turned up a few times. The J gene is TRBJ2-3, the V gene TRBV2, with 10 bases matching TRBD2. Trimming cost V 6 bases and J 4 bases; bases outside gene matches: 4. There are 14 residues in the CDR3. The germline CDR1 and CDR2 sequences are SNHLY and FYNNEI. The CDR3 protein is CASRERGGADTQYF. As DNA, the CDR3 is TGTGCCAGCAGAGAGCGGGGGGGAGCAGATACGCAGTATTTT.

The chain has TRBV11-3 and TRBJ2-3; 14 bases line up with TRBD2. V shed 5 bases and J 1 base; nucleotides not matched to a gene: 5. Germline loops: CDR1 SGHNT, CDR2 YENEEA. The CDR3 totals 17 residues. In DNA form, the CDR3 reads TGTGCCAGCAGCAGGACTAGCGGGGGGCCGGGCACAGATACGCAGTATTTT. Translating it yields CASSRTSGGPGTDTQYF.

The rearrangement joins TRBV6-5 to TRBJ2-3, with TRBD1 matching over 9 bases. After removal of 1 base from V and 1 base from J, the junction contained 3 bases not matched to a gene. The CDR3 totals 16 residues. Looked up from germline, CDR1 is MNHEY and CDR2 is SVGAGI. The CDR3, as DNA: TGTGCCAGCAGTTACTACAGGGGGCAGGGCACAGATACGCAGTATTTT. This codes for CASSYYRGQGTDTQYF.

The V gene is TRBV20-1, the J gene TRBJ1-1, with TRBD1 as a possible D gene (5 bases). The CDR3 has 11 amino acids. V was pared by 3 bases and J by 5 bases, with 7 bases between. Germline V gene lookup returns CDR1 DFQATT and CDR2 SNEGSKA (reference sequence). The CDR3 sequence: CSASRVTEAFF. CDR3 DNA sequence: TGCAGTGCTAGCAGGGTAACTGAAGCTTTCTTT.

V is TRBV7-3 and J is TRBJ1-1; perhaps TRBD1 as D (5 bases). CDR3 length: 13 amino acids. Trimming took off 5 bases at V and 4 bases at J, with 11 bases between the two ends. Germline V CDR1 and CDR2: SGHTA, FQGTGA. The DNA of the CDR3 is TGTGCCAGCAGCCTCAGGGAGGGCACTGAAGCTTTCTTT. Its translation is CASSLREGTEAFF.

The genes are TRBV28 and TRBJ2-2; 7 bases align to TRBD1. The germline V gene has CDR1 MDHEN and CDR2 SYDVKM. The CDR3 loop spans 13 amino acids. J gave up 2 bases and V 10 bases, and 4 bases lay outside the gene matches. This CDR3 reads CATGDSNTGELFF. CDR3 DNA: TGTGCCACCGGGGACAGTAACACCGGGGAGCTGTTTTTT.

The J gene is TRBJ1-1, the V gene TRBV12-5, with a weak D call TRBD1 (5 bases). V was shortened by 5 bases and J by 8 bases, with 18 bases between the two germline ends. CDR3 length: 14 amino acids. CDR1 is LGHNT, CDR2 FRNRAP, per germline. This CDR3 reads CASGHPLRAREAFF. The CDR3 nucleotides read TGTGCTAGTGGTCACCCCCTCAGGGCCCGGGAAGCTTTCTTT. The full variable domain, completed using reference TRBV12-5 and TRBJ1-1, is DARVTQTPRHKVTEMGQEVTMRCQPILGHNTVFWYRQTMMQGLELLAYFRNRAPLDDSGMPKDRFSAEMPDATLATLKIQPSEPRDSAVYFCASGHPLRAREAFFGQGTRLTVV.

The genes are TRBV19 and TRBJ2-3; D might be TRBD1 (6 bases). V gave up 9 bases and J gave up 0 bases, with 13 bases separating them. CDR1 and CDR2 from the germline V gene are LNHDA and SQIVND (reference sequence). There are 14 residues in the CDR3. Written as DNA, the CDR3 is TGTGCCAGGCCGGGACACCGAAGCACAGATACGCAGTATTTT. It translates to CARPGHRSTDTQYF.

The chain combines TRBV5-1 with TRBJ1-3; D may be TRBD1 (5 bases). The CDR3 contains 16 residues. Per germline, CDR1 SGHRS and CDR2 YFSETQ. The V end was cut by 5 bases, the J end by 0 bases, with 15 bases between. The CDR3 loop reads CASSSGGFLSGNTIYF. The CDR3 region has the DNA TGCGCCAGCAGTTCGGGGGGGTTCCTCTCTGGAAACACCATATATTTT.

The rearrangement uses TRBV28 and TRBJ1-4, with 7 bases aligning to TRBD1. CDR3 size: 16 residues. Unmatched junction bases numbered 2, after V lost 1 base and J lost 0 bases. Germline V lookup: CDR1 MDHEN, CDR2 SYDVKM. DNA for the CDR3: TGTGCCAGCAGTTTATACCAGGGGGCAACTAATGAAAAACTGTTTTTT. As protein: CASSLYQGATNEKLFF. The full variable domain, in which reference TRBV28 and TRBJ1-4 provide the parts outside the CDR3, is DVKVTQSSRYLVKRTGEKVFLECVQDMDHENMFWYRQDPGLGLRLIYFSYDVKMKEKGDIPEGYSVSREKKERFSLILESASTNQTSMYLCASSLYQGATNEKLFFGSGTQLSVL.

The V call is TRBV10-3, the J call TRBJ2-1; 12 bases are a match to TRBD2. This CDR3 region has 15 residues. Germline V gene lookup returns CDR1 ENHRY and CDR2 SYGVKD. V was pared by 4 bases and J by 3 bases, with 1 base of the junction left unmatched. CDR3 region: CAISGTSGNYNEQFF. The CDR3 coding sequence is TGTGCCATCAGTGGGACTAGCGGGAACTACAATGAGCAGTTCTTC.

The count of this clone is one. V and J are TRBV28 and TRBJ2-7, with 9 bases aligning to TRBD2. Trimming at V came to 7 bases and at J to 6 bases, leaving 13 bases not matched to a gene. Germline-derived CDR1 and CDR2 are MDHEN and SYDVKM. The CDR3 spans 15 residues. This chain's CDR3 is CASIPSSGSSSEQYF. In DNA, the CDR3 is TGTGCCAGCATCCCGAGTAGCGGGAGTTCTTCCGAGCAGTACTTC.

This chain connects TRBV6-1 to TRBJ2-1, with 7 positions matching TRBD1. V trimming: 8 bases; J trimming: 8 bases; junction bases outside the gene matches: 3. CDR1 and CDR2 (germline): MNHNS, SASEGT. The CDR3 extends over 11 amino acids. CDR3 DNA: TGTGCCAGCCGACAGGGCTATGAGCAGTTCTTC. It encodes CASRQGYEQFF.

The chain uses TRBV28 and TRBJ2-6; D call uncertain. Looked up from germline, CDR1 is MDHEN and CDR2 is SYDVKM. The CDR3 sequence is 15 residues long. V lost 6 bases, J lost 0 bases, and 9 bases lay in between. The CDR3 region is CASSPTSSGANVLTF. CDR3 DNA: TGTGCCAGCAGCCCCACCAGCTCTGGGGCCAACGTCCTGACTTTC. The full variable domain, its missing parts supplied by reference TRBV28 and TRBJ2-6, is DVKVTQSSRYLVKRTGEKVFLECVQDMDHENMFWYRQDPGLGLRLIYFSYDVKMKEKGDIPEGYSVSREKKERFSLILESASTNQTSMYLCASSPTSSGANVLTFGAGSRLTVL.

This chain uses TRBV7-8 with TRBJ1-4; tentative D call: TRBD1 (5 bases). CDR1 is SGHVS, CDR2 FQNEAQ, per germline. This CDR3 has 19 residues. V lost 3 bases and J lost 0, with 20 bases in between. CDR3 in amino acids: CASSFSRSGLGATNEKLFF. CDR3 coding DNA: TGTGCCAGCAGCTTCAGCCGATCGGGCTTGGGGGCAACTAATGAAAAACTGTTTTTT.

V usage is TRBV6-6 and J usage is TRBJ1-3; D is undetermined. Germline V gives CDR1 MNHNY, CDR2 SVGAGI (reference sequence). The CDR3 sequence is 12 residues long. V was clipped by 2 bases and J by 4 bases, with 3 bases between them. The chain's CDR3 is CASSYRGNTIYF. CDR3 DNA sequence: TGTGCCAGCAGTTACCGGGGAAACACCATATATTTT.

CDR3 protein: CASRLTGLFTDTQYF. In nucleotides, the CDR3 is TGTGCCAGCCGCCTGACGGGACTATTCACAGATACGCAGTATTTT. This chain joins TRBV2 and TRBJ2-3, with 7 positions matching TRBD2. The CDR3 length is 15 residues. In germline, CDR1 is SNHLY, CDR2 FYNNEI. Germline trimming cut 8 bases from V and 2 bases from J; bases unmatched to any gene: 10.

The chain uses TRBV29-1 and TRBJ2-3; 9 bases are shared with TRBD1. Trimming cost V 7 bases and J 3 bases; bases outside gene matches: 8. Germline V gene sequence: CDR1 SQVTM, CDR2 ANQGSEA. The length of the CDR3 is 14 residues. The CDR3 here is CSASRDRDTDTQYF. The CDR3 nucleotides read TGCAGCGCCTCTAGGGACAGGGATACAGATACGCAGTATTTT.

The chain uses TRBV7-2 and TRBJ2-5; 10 positions match TRBD2. This CDR3 comprises 16 residues. CDR1 SGHTA and CDR2 FQGNSA come from the germline V gene. V lost 4 bases and J lost 1; bases outside the gene matches: 6. The CDR3: CASSSTSGVPQETQYF. CDR3 nucleotide sequence: TGTGCCAGCAGCTCTACTAGCGGGGTGCCCCAAGAGACCCAGTACTTC.

The chain links TRBV5-4 to TRBJ1-4; D gene ambiguous. Germline V CDR1 and CDR2: SGHNT, YYREEE (reference sequence). CDR3 length: 12 amino acids. V was shortened by 1 base and J by 4 bases, with 2 bases between the two germline ends. CDR3 sequence reads: CASSLNNEKLFF. In DNA form, the CDR3 reads TGTGCCAGCAGCTTGAATAATGAAAAACTGTTTTTT. The variable domain in full, completed from reference TRBV5-4 and TRBJ1-4, reads ETGVTQSPTHLIKTRGQQVTLRCSSQSGHNTVSWYQQALGQGPQFIFQYYREEENGRGNFPPRFSGLQFPNYSSELNVNALELDDSALYLCASSLNNEKLFFGSGTQLSVL.